This TCR beta chain originates from a study of cytomegalovirus exposure and HLA in healthy donors. Study observations and caveats: Researchers reported in a later analysis that common viral pathogens appeared linked to several top clusters.

This clone was seen a handful of times. As yet, its antigen is unknown. The germline V gene encodes CDR1 MDHEN and CDR2 SYDVKM. V lost 6 bases and J lost 0; bases outside the gene matches: 7. CDR3 length equals 15 residues. The PCR used 60 Vbeta and 13 Jbeta primers. Per the original data handling: Per a later analysis, the number of unique TCR beta chains was around 80 million, of which roughly 11 million were shared. The repertoire was sequenced with immunoSEQ multiplex PCR; TCRdb's copy has only in-frame clones and lacks some. V and J calls and clone size come straight from that table; D and trimming were deduced from the DNA. Counted here are some 71,000 clones, roughly 72% occurring once; the ten biggest clones make up around a fifth.

This receptor was taken from a woman under 40 in good health and CMV-seropositive. The sample consisted of PBMCs. The chain couples TRBV28 to TRBJ1-1, with 7 bases lining up with TRBD1. The CDR3 here is CASSLSTGMNTEAFF. Here the CDR3 DNA reads TGTGCCAGCAGCCTCTCGACAGGGATGAACACTGAAGCTTTCTTT.